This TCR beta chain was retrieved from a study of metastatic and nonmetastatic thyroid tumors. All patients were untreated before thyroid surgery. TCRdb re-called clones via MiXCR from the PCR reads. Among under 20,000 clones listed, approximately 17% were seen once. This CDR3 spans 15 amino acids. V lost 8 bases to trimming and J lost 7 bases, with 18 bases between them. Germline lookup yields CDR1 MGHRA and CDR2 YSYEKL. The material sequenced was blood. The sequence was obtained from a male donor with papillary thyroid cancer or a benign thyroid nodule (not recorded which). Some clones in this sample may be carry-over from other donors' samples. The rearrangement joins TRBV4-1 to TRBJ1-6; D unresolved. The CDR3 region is CASQAGWGFNSPLHF. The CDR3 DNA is TGCGCCAGCCAGGCCGGCTGGGGTTTCAATTCACCCCTCCACTTT.